This T cell receptor (beta chain) was documented in a study of blood T cell repertoires in COVID-19. Study information: Sites across the United States, Italy and Spain contributed samples from acute and convalescent COVID-19. PBMCs, B-cell-depleted T cells, or T cells provided the cDNA or gDNA that made up the material.

Per the authors' pipeline: Estimation of nucleated cell counts was performed using reference gene primer amplification. The assay was immunoSEQ multiplex PCR, and TCRdb's table has in-frame clones only and misses some. For V, J and clone size, that table is used; D and trimming come from the DNA. Among some 520,000 clones, roughly 89% were seen once, and the ten largest hold 0.8% to 0.9%. This CDR3 region has 15 residues. V was pared by 5 bases and J by 4 bases, with 5 bases of the junction left unmatched. Germline-derived CDR1 and CDR2 are LNHDA and SQIVND (reference sequence). The source is a man younger than 35 with COVID-19, enrolled during active disease. Sequencing input: peripheral blood. The chain is built from TRBV19 and TRBJ2-1; 10 bases agree with TRBD1. The CDR3 DNA reads as TGTGCCAGTAGTTTCCCGGGACAGGGGTACAATGAGCAGTTCTTC. It translates to CASSFPGQGYNEQFF. Looking up the rest from reference TRBV19 and TRBJ2-1 gives the full variable domain: DGGITQSPKYLFRKEGQNVTLSCEQNLNHDAMYWYRQDPGQGLRLIYYSQIVNDFQKGDIAEGYSVSREKKESFPLTVTSAQKNPTAFYLCASSFPGQGYNEQFFGPGTRLTVL.